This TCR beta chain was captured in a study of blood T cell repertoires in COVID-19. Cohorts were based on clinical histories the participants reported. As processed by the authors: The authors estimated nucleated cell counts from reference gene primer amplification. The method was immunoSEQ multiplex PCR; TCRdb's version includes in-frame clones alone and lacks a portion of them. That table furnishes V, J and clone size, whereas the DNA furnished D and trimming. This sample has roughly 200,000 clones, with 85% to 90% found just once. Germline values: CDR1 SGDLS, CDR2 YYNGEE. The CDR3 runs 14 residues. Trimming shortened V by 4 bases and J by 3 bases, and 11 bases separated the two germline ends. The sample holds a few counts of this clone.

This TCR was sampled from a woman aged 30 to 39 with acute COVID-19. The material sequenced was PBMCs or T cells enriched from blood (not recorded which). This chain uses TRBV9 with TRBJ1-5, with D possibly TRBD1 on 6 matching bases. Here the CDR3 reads CASSLRDNNQPQHF. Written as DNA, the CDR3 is TGTGCCAGCAGCTTAAGGGACAACAATCAGCCCCAGCATTTT.